This T cell receptor (beta chain) was sequenced during a study of blood T cell repertoires in COVID-19. Turning to the study itself: PBMCs, B-cell-depleted T cells, or T cells were the source of the cDNA or gDNA that made up the material.

Those who participated ranged in age from roughly 18 to 100 years and resided in under 25 US areas. The study assigned cohorts using participant-reported clinical history. Note on this clone: This sample includes further DNA sequences coding for the same CDR3.

This CDR3 has 14 residues. V lost 3 bases, J lost 2 bases, and 2 bases stayed unmatched. Germline CDR1 is LNHDA and CDR2 is SQIVND (reference sequence). Original methodology: Counts of nucleated cells, estimated from reference gene primer amplification, were obtained. Here immunoSEQ multiplex PCR was the method, and the copy in TCRdb shows in-frame clones only, minus some. The V and J calls and clone size are taken from that table; D and trimming were inferred from the DNA. The sample has about 160,000 clones, over 70% seen once. This chain connects TRBV19 to TRBJ2-7, with TRBD1 matching over 9 bases. Material: PBMCs or T cells enriched from blood (not recorded which). This clonotype was sampled from a woman aged 40 to 50 with acute COVID-19. The CDR3 nucleotides are TGTGCCAGTAGTATCGGGACAGGGACCTACGAGCAGTACTTC. Translated, it gives CASSIGTGTYEQYF. Combining the CDR3 with reference TRBV19 and TRBJ2-7 gives the whole variable domain DGGITQSPKYLFRKEGQNVTLSCEQNLNHDAMYWYRQDPGQGLRLIYYSQIVNDFQKGDIAEGYSVSREKKESFPLTVTSAQKNPTAFYLCASSIGTGTYEQYFGPGTRLTVT.